Listed below are T cell receptor beta chains from one sample, sequenced in a study of T cells after yellow fever vaccination. TCRdb recomputed calls from the 5' RACE reads with MiXCR, one row per CDR3 protein. This sample has under 200,000 distinct CDR3 sequences, with 9.5% to 11% found just once. Sequenced here: CD8+ T cells sorted from PBMCs, sampled 15 days after the yellow fever booster vaccination. These receptors all come from a man aged 18 to 29 who received the YFV17D yellow fever vaccine. CDR3s include the opening cysteine and the closing phenylalanine or tryptophan. The D gene is left open where the match is weak. Clone size is shown for a subset of rows, as once, few, many or a class of expanded clone.

J: TRBJ2-5
V: TRBV7-8
size: many
D: TRBD2
DNA: TGTGCCAGCAGCTTACAGCGGGGGGGCCGAGAGACCCAGTACTTC
CDR3: CASSLQRGGRETQYF

J: TRBJ1-2
V: TRBV4-1
size: few
D: -
DNA: TGCGCCAGCAGCGGGGCAGGGGAGTATGGCTACACCTTC
CDR3: CASSGAGEYGYTF

J: TRBJ1-1
V: TRBV13
size: -
D: -
DNA: TGTGCCAGCAGCTTAGGTCGGAATGAAGCTTTCTTT
CDR3: CASSLGRNEAFF

J: TRBJ1-3
V: TRBV7-6
size: few
D: TRBD1
DNA: TGTGCCAGCAGCCCGGGACAGAGCTCTGGAAACACCATATATTTT
CDR3: CASSPGQSSGNTIYF

J: TRBJ2-7
V: TRBV14
size: -
D: -
DNA: TGTGCCAGCAGCCAGACAGCCACCTACGAGCAGTACTTC
CDR3: CASSQTATYEQYF

J: TRBJ2-7
V: TRBV4-1
size: -
D: TRBD2
DNA: TGCGCCAGCAGCCAAGCCACTAGCGGGGACTACGAGCAGTACTTC
CDR3: CASSQATSGDYEQYF

J: TRBJ2-3
V: TRBV7-2
size: many
D: -
DNA: TGTGCCAGCAGCCTTGGACTAACTAGCACAGATACGCAGTATTTT
CDR3: CASSLGLTSTDTQYF

J: TRBJ2-4
V: TRBV27
size: -
D: -
DNA: TGTGCCAGCAGTTTATCGGCGCTAGCTCTAGCCAAAAACATTCAGTACTTC
CDR3: CASSLSALALAKNIQYF

J: TRBJ1-2
V: TRBV29-1
size: few
D: -
DNA: TGCAGCGCCAGACAAGGGCTCTATGGCTACACCTTC
CDR3: CSARQGLYGYTF

J: TRBJ2-2
V: TRBV4-2
size: -
D: -
DNA: TGTGCCAGCAGCCCCCCGGGCTACTTGAACACCGGGGAGCTGTTTTTT
CDR3: CASSPPGYLNTGELFF

J: TRBJ2-1
V: TRBV30
size: -
D: -
DNA: TGTGCCTGGAGCCCCAGAGACAGAGACAATGAGCAGTTCTTC
CDR3: CAWSPRDRDNEQFF

J: TRBJ2-2
V: TRBV4-2
size: -
D: -
DNA: TGTGCCAGCAGCCAAGTTGGTTCGGCGGGGATCAACACCGGGGAGCTGTTTTTT
CDR3: CASSQVGSAGINTGELFF

J: TRBJ1-5
V: TRBV9
size: -
D: TRBD1
DNA: TGTGCCAGCAGCCGGACAGGGATCAAGCCCCAGCATTTT
CDR3: CASSRTGIKPQHF

J: TRBJ1-1
V: TRBV5-5
size: few
D: -
DNA: TGTGCCAGCAGCTTGGGTCGGAGGGATGAAGCTTTCTTT
CDR3: CASSLGRRDEAFF

J: TRBJ2-5
V: TRBV6-6
size: -
D: TRBD2
DNA: TGTGCCAGCAGTTACGGAGCGGGGCCCCAAGAGACCCAGTACTTC
CDR3: CASSYGAGPQETQYF

J: TRBJ2-4
V: TRBV13
size: few
D: TRBD2
DNA: TGTGCCAGCAGCTTCGGGCTAGCGGGGAACATTCAGTACTTC
CDR3: CASSFGLAGNIQYF

J: TRBJ1-1
V: TRBV27
size: many
D: -
DNA: TGTGCCAGCAGTTTTCGGGCCGCCGGGGTAAAAGGAGCTTTCTTT
CDR3: CASSFRAAGVKGAFF

J: TRBJ1-4
V: TRBV7-9
size: -
D: TRBD1
DNA: TGTGCCAGCAGCAGGGGGCCAAGTGAAAAACTGTTTTTT
CDR3: CASSRGPSEKLFF

J: TRBJ2-5
V: TRBV10-3
size: few
D: TRBD1
DNA: TGTGCCATCAGTGGAAGGCAGGGGGTCGGGGAGACCCAGTACTTC
CDR3: CAISGRQGVGETQYF

J: TRBJ2-3
V: TRBV19
size: -
D: -
DNA: TGTGCCAGTAGTCCCTCGGAAAATACGCAGTATTTT
CDR3: CASSPSENTQYF

J: TRBJ2-7
V: TRBV7-7
size: few
D: -
DNA: TGTGCCAGCAGCTCGGGACTCCATTACGAGCAGTACTTC
CDR3: CASSSGLHYEQYF

J: TRBJ1-1
V: TRBV7-9
size: -
D: -
DNA: TGTGCCAGCAGCTTCGTTGGCACTGAAGCTTTCTTT
CDR3: CASSFVGTEAFF

J: TRBJ2-7
V: TRBV11-2
size: few
D: -
DNA: TGTGCCAGCAGCTCCAGACAGCCTGGGGGGCCCTACGAGCAGTACTTC
CDR3: CASSSRQPGGPYEQYF

J: TRBJ2-2
V: TRBV4-2
size: -
D: TRBD2
DNA: TGTGCCAGCACCCGACTAGCGGGGGAGGGCACCGGGGAGCTGTTTTTT
CDR3: CASTRLAGEGTGELFF

J: TRBJ2-2
V: TRBV6-2/TRBV6-3
size: few
D: -
DNA: TGTGCCAGCAGTTACTCCACGGGGGCCACCGGGGAGCTGTTTTTT
CDR3: CASSYSTGATGELFF

J: TRBJ1-1
V: TRBV25-1
size: few
D: -
DNA: TGTGCCAGCAGTAACCAGGCTGAAGCTTTCTTT
CDR3: CASSNQAEAFF

J: TRBJ2-3
V: TRBV6-1
size: -
D: -
DNA: TGTGCCAGCATCGCCATGGTTTTGGACACAGATACGCAGTATTTT
CDR3: CASIAMVLDTDTQYF

J: TRBJ2-1
V: TRBV6-5
size: many
D: -
DNA: TGTGCCAGCAGTTACACCGGAAATGAGCAGTTCTTC
CDR3: CASSYTGNEQFF

J: TRBJ2-5
V: TRBV6-5
size: -
D: -
DNA: TGTGCCAGCAGTACCGACCGGGACACCTGGTACCAAGAGACCCAGTACTTC
CDR3: CASSTDRDTWYQETQYF

J: TRBJ2-6
V: TRBV5-4
size: -
D: -
DNA: TGTGCCAGCAGCGCTGCGGTGGGAACTGGGGCCAACGTCCTGACTTTC
CDR3: CASSAAVGTGANVLTF

J: TRBJ2-3
V: TRBV18
size: -
D: -
DNA: TGTGCCAGCTCACCATCCCCGGGGGCCAGCACAGATACGCAGTATTTT
CDR3: CASSPSPGASTDTQYF

J: TRBJ1-3
V: TRBV6-6
size: -
D: -
DNA: TGTGCCAGCAGTTACCTAACAGGGCCCATCTCTGGAAACACCATATATTTT
CDR3: CASSYLTGPISGNTIYF

J: TRBJ1-5
V: TRBV7-9
size: few
D: TRBD1
DNA: TGTGCCAGCAGCTTCGGACAGGAGCCCCAGCATTTT
CDR3: CASSFGQEPQHF

J: TRBJ2-1
V: TRBV5-6
size: -
D: -
DNA: TGTGCCAGCAGCCTCGGAGGGACACTTTACAATGAGCAGTTCTTC
CDR3: CASSLGGTLYNEQFF